The text below deals with one T cell receptor beta chain. Its antigen is not identified. It was with 60 Vbeta and 13 Jbeta primers that the PCR ran. The assay was immunoSEQ multiplex PCR, and TCRdb's table has in-frame clones only and misses some. This table has about 240,000 clones, around 80% appearing once. These data come from a study of cytomegalovirus exposure and HLA in healthy donors. Findings and limits, study-wide: In a later analysis, at a false discovery rate of 0.05, under 20,000 TCR beta sequences were associated with HLA alleles. Trimming of TCR beta V- and J-genes showed a link, identified in a later analysis, to a missense DCLRE1C variant. About 87% or about 30% of the time was how often most TCR beta V segments were productive, according to an earlier analysis.

Trimming took 5 bases from V and 4 from J; bases not matched to a gene: 5. The CDR3 covers 14 residues. Germline V gene sequence: CDR1 LNHNV, CDR2 YYDKDF (reference sequence). This sequence was found in a woman aged 40 to 50 in good health and CMV-seropositive. Sequencing input: PBMCs. The chain uses TRBV15 and TRBJ2-7; the match to TRBD1 covers 10 bases. CDR3 region: CATSPDRGSYEQYF. CDR3 nucleotides: TGTGCCACCAGCCCGGACAGGGGGTCTTACGAGCAGTACTTC.